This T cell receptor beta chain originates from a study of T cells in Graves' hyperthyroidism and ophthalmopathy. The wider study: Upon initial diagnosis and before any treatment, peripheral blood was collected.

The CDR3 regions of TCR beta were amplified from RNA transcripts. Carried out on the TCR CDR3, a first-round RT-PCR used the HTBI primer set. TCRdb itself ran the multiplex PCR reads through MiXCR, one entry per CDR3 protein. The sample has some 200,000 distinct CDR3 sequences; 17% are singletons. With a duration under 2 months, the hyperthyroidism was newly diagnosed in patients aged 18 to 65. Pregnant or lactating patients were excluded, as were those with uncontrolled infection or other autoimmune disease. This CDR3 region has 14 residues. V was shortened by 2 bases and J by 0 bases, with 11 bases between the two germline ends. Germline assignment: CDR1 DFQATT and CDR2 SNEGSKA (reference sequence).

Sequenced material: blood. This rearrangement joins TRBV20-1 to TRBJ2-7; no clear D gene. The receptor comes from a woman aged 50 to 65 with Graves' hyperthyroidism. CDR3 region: CSARIAENSYEQYF. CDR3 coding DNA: TGCAGTGCTAGAATAGCTGAGAACTCCTACGAGCAGTACTTC.